These 27 T cell receptor beta chains share one sample of origin, sequenced in a study of control samples from healthy donors and cancer patients. Repertoires were generated with immunoSEQ multiplex PCR, while TCRdb's copy carries only in-frame clones and drops some. The data hold more than 95,000 clones, with 88% observed a single time. The sample taken for sequencing was blood. The receptors were sampled from a woman in her seventies in good health.

The V call is TRBV5-5, the J call TRBJ2-2; D gene unclear. Trimming left V 6 bases short and J 7 bases short, with 10 bases between. This CDR3 has 12 residues. Germline CDR1 and CDR2: SGHKS and YYEKEE (reference sequence). The CDR3 coding sequence is TGTGCCAGCAAGGTCCCGGGCGGGGAGCTGTTTTTT. Protein product: CASKVPGGELFF.

The chain employs TRBV18 and TRBJ1-2; maybe TRBD1 (5 bases). Germline CDR1 and CDR2: KGHSH and LQKENI. The CDR3 runs 15 residues. Trimming removed 1 base from V and 6 bases from J, with 15 bases in between. This CDR3 reads CASSPLSGLGDGYTF. CDR3 sequence (DNA): TGTGCCAGCTCACCACTTTCGGGTCTGGGGGATGGCTACACCTTC.

The chain joins TRBV6-2 or TRBV6-3 to TRBJ2-3; TRBD1 agrees at 7 bases. The CDR3 extends over 18 amino acids. The germline V gene encodes CDR1 MNHEY and CDR2 SVGEGT. Trimming removed 6 bases from V and 0 bases from J; junction bases left unmatched: 15. The CDR3 loop is CASSRIPGQTSSTDTQYF. CDR3 sequence (DNA): TGTGCCAGCAGCCGTATTCCGGGACAGACATCTAGCACAGATACGCAGTATTTT.

The chain carries TRBV9 and TRBJ1-4, with D perhaps matching TRBD1 (5 bases). In germline, CDR1 is SGDLS, CDR2 YYNGEE. The length of the CDR3 is 15 residues. The V end lost 4 bases, the J end lost 3 bases, and 13 bases lay between the germline ends. The DNA for the CDR3 is TGTGCCAGCAGCTCCCCCGGGGACCCTAATGAAAAACTGTTTTTT. This codes for CASSSPGDPNEKLFF.

J is TRBJ1-5 and V is TRBV10-1; D possibly corresponds to TRBD1 (6 bases). The CDR3 is 18 amino acids. Trimming cost V 6 bases and J 2 bases, with 23 bases left between them. Germline CDR1 reads WNHNN; CDR2 reads SYGVQD (reference sequence). The CDR3 is CASRLGGPGGFGNQPQHF. In nucleotides, the CDR3 is TGCGCCAGCAGGCTAGGGGGACCGGGGGGTTTTGGCAATCAGCCCCAGCATTTT.

The chain couples TRBV7-3 to TRBJ2-3, with TRBD1 matching 8 bases. The CDR3 extends over 15 amino acids. CDR1 is SGHTA and CDR2 is FQGTGA in the germline V gene. V dropped 4 bases and J dropped 0; count of bases not matched to a gene: 3. The CDR3 coding sequence is TGTGCCAGCAGCTCCAGGACAGGGAGCACAGATACGCAGTATTTT. Its translation is CASSSRTGSTDTQYF. Full variable domain (rest looked up from reference TRBV7-3 and TRBJ2-3): GAGVSQTPSNKVTEKGKYVELRCDPISGHTALYWYRQSLGQGPEFLIYFQGTGAADDSGLPNDRFFAVRPEGSVSTLKIQRTERGDSAVYLCASSSRTGSTDTQYFGPGTRLTVL.

The chain links TRBV27 to TRBJ1-6; no clear D gene. The CDR3 length is 16 residues. Trimming took off 6 bases at V and 2 bases at J, with 14 bases between the two ends. Germline V lookup: CDR1 MNHEY, CDR2 SMNVEV (reference sequence). CDR3 nucleotide sequence: TGTGCCAGCAGGGAAGGACGTTCAGCCTATAATTCACCCCTCCACTTT. It codes for CASREGRSAYNSPLHF.

This sequence joins TRBV29-1 and TRBJ1-2; perhaps TRBD1 as D (6 bases). The CDR3 is 15 amino acids. CDR1 and CDR2 (germline): SQVTM, ANQGSEA. V was cut by 0 bases and J by 4 bases, with 15 bases left in between. Written as DNA, the CDR3 is TGCAGCGTTGAAGAGGGGGGACACCGAAGCTATGGCTACACCTTC. Its translation: CSVEEGGHRSYGYTF.

This chain connects TRBV6-5 to TRBJ1-2, with D tentatively TRBD1 (5 bases). The CDR3 spans 12 residues. The V gene lost 2 bases and the J gene lost 8 bases, with 9 bases spanning the gap. In germline, CDR1 is MNHEY, CDR2 SVGAGI. CDR3: CASSYPRGGYTF. The CDR3 DNA reads as TGTGCCAGCAGTTACCCGAGGGGAGGCTACACCTTC.

This clone came up once. The genes are TRBV7-9 and TRBJ1-6; the match to TRBD1 covers 7 bases. Germline CDR1 reads SEHNR; CDR2 reads FQNEAQ (reference sequence). V lost 3 bases to trimming and J lost 5 bases; unmatched junction nucleotides: 1. The CDR3 totals 14 residues. CDR3 sequence: CASSFGTDNSPLHF. DNA of the CDR3: TGTGCCAGCAGCTTCGGGACAGATAATTCACCCCTCCACTTT.

The chain has TRBV6-1 and TRBJ1-1; D call uncertain. Germline assignment: CDR1 MNHNS and CDR2 SASEGT. This CDR3 has 14 amino acids. Trimming stripped 3 bases from V and 0 bases from J, with 8 bases between. CDR3 region: CASSEGLMNTEAFF. The CDR3 DNA follows: TGTGCCAGCAGTGAGGGTCTGATGAACACTGAAGCTTTCTTT.

This chain links TRBV11-1 with TRBJ2-7; 10 bases fit TRBD1. Germline lookup yields CDR1 SGHAT and CDR2 FQDESV (reference sequence). This CDR3 is 15 amino acids long. V trimming: 5 bases; J trimming: 3 bases; junction bases outside the gene matches: 7. CDR3 region: CASSTIDRGLYEQYF. DNA of the CDR3: TGTGCCAGCAGCACGATCGACAGGGGGCTCTACGAGCAGTACTTC.

The V gene is TRBV7-8, the J gene TRBJ2-7, with 8 bases matching TRBD2. V lost 1 base, J lost 4 bases, and 6 bases stayed unmatched. Germline CDR1 is SGHVS and CDR2 is FQNEAQ. The CDR3 totals 15 residues. CDR3 in amino acids: CASSLEAGAAYEQYF. CDR3 nucleotides: TGTGCCAGCAGCTTAGAAGCGGGGGCCGCATACGAGCAGTACTTC.

The chain employs TRBV6-5 and TRBJ2-7; tentative D call: TRBD2 (6 bases). Trimming removed 8 bases at V and 2 bases at J, with 13 bases between. This CDR3 is built from 13 residues. Germline-derived CDR1 and CDR2 are MNHEY and SVGAGI. The CDR3 DNA reads as TGTGCCAGCGGAGGGACGGGCCCCTACGAGCAGTACTTC. Encoded protein: CASGGTGPYEQYF.

The rearrangement joins TRBV27 to TRBJ2-7, with D perhaps TRBD2 (5 bases). In germline, CDR1 is MNHEY, CDR2 SMNVEV (reference sequence). The length of the CDR3 is 13 residues. Trimming shortened V by 11 bases and J by 2 bases, and 16 bases separated the two germline ends. CDR3 coding DNA: TGTGCCTCCGGGGAGCGCGAAACCTACGAGCAGTACTTC. Encoded protein: CASGERETYEQYF.

This sequence joins TRBV15 and TRBJ2-5; D remains ambiguous. CDR1 is LNHNV, CDR2 YYDKDF, per germline (reference sequence). This CDR3 is 12 amino acids long. The V gene lost 0 bases and the J gene lost 5 bases, with 4 bases spanning the gap. The chain's CDR3 is CATSRDIETQYF. Written as DNA, the CDR3 is TGTGCCACCAGCAGAGATATCGAGACCCAGTACTTC.

The chain joins TRBV3-1 (or the pseudogene TRBV3-2) to TRBJ1-1; D gene unclear. The CDR3 contains 14 residues. The germline V gene has CDR1 LGHDT and CDR2 YNNKEL (reference sequence). V lost 3 bases and J 1 base, leaving 9 bases between the germline ends. This CDR3 reads CASSQEIRNTEAFF. DNA of the CDR3: TGTGCCAGCAGCCAGGAGATTAGGAACACTGAAGCTTTCTTT.

The chain couples TRBV15 to TRBJ1-1; 9 bases fit TRBD1. Germline trimming cut 1 base from V and 5 bases from J; bases unmatched to any gene: 2. This CDR3 comprises 14 residues. The germline gives CDR1 LNHNV, CDR2 YYDKDF (reference sequence). The CDR3 sequence: CATSRGGQGTEAFF. The DNA for the CDR3 is TGTGCCACCAGCAGAGGGGGACAGGGAACTGAAGCTTTCTTT.

The V call is TRBV24-1, the J call TRBJ1-5, with D possibly matching TRBD1 (6 bases). The CDR3 covers 14 residues. V was clipped by 9 bases and J by 4 bases, with 15 bases between them. Germline lookup yields CDR1 KGHDR and CDR2 SFDVKD. The CDR3 DNA is TGTGCCACCCAGGAGACAGGACCAAATCAGCCCCAGCATTTT. Translation: CATQETGPNQPQHF.

This clone was recorded a few times. J is TRBJ2-3 and V is TRBV15; D might be TRBD2 (6 bases). The germline CDR1 and CDR2 sequences are LNHNV and YYDKDF (reference sequence). The CDR3 runs 16 residues. Trimming took off 3 bases at V and 0 bases at J, with 13 bases between the two ends. The CDR3 nucleotides are TGTGCCACCAGCAGGGTGGGACTGGTTAGCACAGATACGCAGTATTTT. Amino acid sequence: CATSRVGLVSTDTQYF.

This sequence joins TRBV3-1 (or the pseudogene TRBV3-2) and TRBJ1-1; the D is unclear. V was pared by 2 bases and J by 3 bases, with 10 bases between. Germline lookup yields CDR1 LGHDT and CDR2 YNNKEL (reference sequence). The CDR3 covers 14 residues. The CDR3: CASSQPTEYTEAFF. The CDR3, as DNA: TGTGCCAGCAGCCAACCCACAGAGTACACTGAAGCTTTCTTT.

The chain uses TRBV5-1 and TRBJ2-7; the D gene is possibly TRBD2 (6 bases). The CDR3 loop spans 17 amino acids. Trimming stripped 4 bases from V and 7 bases from J, with 27 bases between. The germline V gene encodes CDR1 SGHRS and CDR2 YFSETQ. CDR3 protein: CASSVGGYRKIFEEQYF. The CDR3 bases are TGCGCCAGCAGCGTGGGGGGATACAGGAAGATCTTCGAGGAGCAGTACTTC.

The V call is TRBV11-2, the J call TRBJ2-5, with 8 bases lining up with TRBD1. Germline V gene data show CDR1 as SGHAT and CDR2 as FQNNGV. The junction had 8 bases not matched to a gene; V was cut back by 4 bases and J by 1 base. The CDR3 consists of 16 residues. CDR3 residues: CASSWKTGAGQETQYF. As DNA, the CDR3 is TGTGCCAGCAGCTGGAAGACAGGGGCAGGCCAAGAGACCCAGTACTTC. Full variable domain (missing parts from reference TRBV11-2 and TRBJ2-5): EAGVAQSPRYKIIEKRQSVAFWCNPISGHATLYWYQQILGQGPKLLIQFQNNGVVDDSQLPKDRFSAERLKGVDSTLKIQPAKLEDSAVYLCASSWKTGAGQETQYFGPGTRLLVL.

This clone was seen a few times. The V and J genes are TRBV7-9 and TRBJ2-3, with D uncertain. The V end lost 2 bases, the J end lost 0 bases, and 12 bases lay between the germline ends. The CDR3 runs 16 residues. The germline V gene has CDR1 SEHNR and CDR2 FQNEAQ (reference sequence). Here the CDR3 reads CASSLYVYLSTDTQYF. CDR3 nucleotide sequence: TGTGCCAGCAGCTTATATGTATACCTTAGCACAGATACGCAGTATTTT.

CDR3 DNA: TGTGCCAGCAGCGATAACAGGGGTGGGAACACTGAAGCTTTCTTT. Residues: CASSDNRGGNTEAFF. The V call is TRBV4-2, the J call TRBJ1-1; 7 bases map to TRBD1. The CDR3 extends over 15 amino acids. Germline V CDR1 and CDR2: LGHNA, YNFKEQ. The J segment lost 1 base and the V segment lost 5 bases, leaving 7 bases of the junction unmatched.

J is TRBJ1-1 and V is TRBV9, with D hard to call. CDR1 is SGDLS and CDR2 is YYNGEE in the germline V gene. Trimming cost V 3 bases and J 1 base, with 7 bases left between them. This CDR3 is built from 13 residues. The CDR3 DNA reads TGTGCCAGCAGCGCCCGGGGGAACACTGAAGCTTTCTTT. Protein product: CASSARGNTEAFF.

The rearrangement links TRBV4-1 to TRBJ1-1; TRBD1 agrees at 7 bases. V was clipped by 4 bases and J by 3 bases; unmatched bases: 14. Germline CDR1 MGHRA, CDR2 YSYEKL. The CDR3 is 17 residues long. The CDR3: CASSLSSYRGWHTEAFF. DNA for the CDR3: TGCGCCAGCAGCCTTTCTTCGTACAGGGGTTGGCACACTGAAGCTTTCTTT.